A selection of T cell receptor beta chains follows, all from one sample in a study of T cell responses to AZD1222 COVID-19 vaccine. Profiling relied on immunoSEQ multiplex PCR, and the TCRdb table lists in-frame clones only, not all of them. The sample contains 100,000 to 150,000 clones, more than 90% of which appear only once. The input for sequencing was peripheral blood, taken 28 days after the second AZD1222 dose. The receptors come from an adult who received the AZD1222 COVID-19 vaccine. Each CDR3 is given with its conserved first and last residue. A D gene is named only where the DNA matches it firmly. A row's size may be missing; if present it is once, few, many or a size class.

CDR3 DNA,CDR3 protein,clone size,J gene,CDR3 length,D gene,V gene
TGTGCCAGCAGCTTAGTTCCGGGCTATCACTACAATGAGCAGTTCTTC,CASSLVPGYHYNEQFF,NA,TRBJ2-1,16,NA,TRBV7-2
TGTGCCAGCAGTAACAGCTTAAATGAAAAACTGTTTTTT,CASSNSLNEKLFF,NA,TRBJ1-4,13,NA,TRBV11-1
TGTGCCAGCAGCGAGGGCCCTAGCGGGGGGGCAGATACGCAGTATTTT,CASSEGPSGGADTQYF,NA,TRBJ2-3,16,TRBD2,TRBV9
TGTGCCAGCAGTATACAGGGGGCGCCTGGCTACACCTTC,CASSIQGAPGYTF,NA,TRBJ1-2,13,TRBD1,TRBV27
TGTGCCAGTAGTATTTTTCCGGGACAGGGAAACACCATATATTTT,CASSIFPGQGNTIYF,few,TRBJ1-3,15,TRBD1,TRBV19
TGTGCCAGCAGCTTAGGAGGGCGGCAGAATGAAAAACTGTTTTTT,CASSLGGRQNEKLFF,NA,TRBJ1-4,15,NA,TRBV7-2
TGTGCCAGCACAAAGTACAATGAGCAGTTCTTC,CASTKYNEQFF,NA,TRBJ2-1,11,NA,TRBV28
TGCAGCGTTGTTAGGACGGGGAGTGAAGCTTTCTTT,CSVVRTGSEAFF,NA,TRBJ1-1,12,NA,TRBV29-1
TGTGCCAGCAGCTCCCCAGCGGGGCCCTCGTTTGAGGAGACCCAGTACTTC,CASSSPAGPSFEETQYF,once,TRBJ2-5,17,TRBD2,TRBV7-9
TGTGCCAGCACCCACATGACAGGGGGCGTTAATTCACCCCTCCACTTT,CASTHMTGGVNSPLHF,once,TRBJ1-6,16,TRBD1,TRBV27
TGTGCCAGCAGTTACAACAGGGAGGGTGGCTACACCTTC,CASSYNREGGYTF,NA,TRBJ1-2,13,NA,TRBV6-5
TGTGCCAGCAGTTTGGAGCGGGTCTATGGCTACACCTTC,CASSLERVYGYTF,NA,TRBJ1-2,13,NA,TRBV28
TGTGCCAGCAGTTTTTCCGGTCAGGGGGGCTACACCTTC,CASSFSGQGGYTF,NA,TRBJ1-2,13,NA,TRBV12-3/TRBV12-4
TGTGCCAGCTCACCGGACAGGGGGACTGAAGCTTTCTTT,CASSPDRGTEAFF,NA,TRBJ1-1,13,TRBD1,TRBV18
TGTGCCACCAGTGTCCGTAAAACAGCGGGAGATTACAATGAGCAGTTCTTC,CATSVRKTAGDYNEQFF,once,TRBJ2-1,17,TRBD2,TRBV24-1
TGTGCCAGTAGTAGAGGGGATCCAGGGAACACTGAAGCTTTCTTT,CASSRGDPGNTEAFF,NA,TRBJ1-1,15,NA,TRBV19
TGTGCCAGTAGTATAAACAGGGAAGCTTTCTTT,CASSINREAFF,NA,TRBJ1-1,11,NA,TRBV19
TGTGCCTGGGCGCGGGGACCAAACACCATATATTTT,CAWARGPNTIYF,NA,TRBJ1-3,12,NA,TRBV30
TGTGCCAGCGGACTAGCGGGGGTAGATACGCAGTATTTT,CASGLAGVDTQYF,NA,TRBJ2-3,13,TRBD2,TRBV7-9
TGTGCCAGCTCACCCTTCTGGACGGAACGATCTGGGGCCAACGTCCTGACTTTC,CASSPFWTERSGANVLTF,NA,TRBJ2-6,18,NA,TRBV18
TGTGCCAGTAGTAAAGGGACCCTGGAAGCTAACTATGGCTACACCTTC,CASSKGTLEANYGYTF,NA,TRBJ1-2,16,NA,TRBV19
TGTGCCACCAGCAGCCGCCAGACAGGGAGGGCTGGCTACACCTTC,CATSSRQTGRAGYTF,once,TRBJ1-2,15,TRBD1,TRBV15
TGTGCCAGCAGTTACACGGAAACAGATACGCAGTATTTT,CASSYTETDTQYF,NA,TRBJ2-3,13,NA,TRBV6-2/TRBV6-3
TGTGCCAGCTCACCGAGCGGGGGGGTAAGCAATCAGCCCCAGCATTTT,CASSPSGGVSNQPQHF,NA,TRBJ1-5,16,NA,TRBV18
TGCGCCAGCAGCTTGGGACAACGGTTCTATGGCTACACCTTC,CASSLGQRFYGYTF,NA,TRBJ1-2,14,NA,TRBV5-1
TGTGCCAGCAGCGTAGGGGCTAGCGGGAGCTATGAGCAGTTCTTC,CASSVGASGSYEQFF,NA,TRBJ2-1,15,TRBD2,TRBV9
TGCGCCAGCAGTGAGTTTTCCCGGGACAGGGGGTATGAAAAACTGTTTTTT,CASSEFSRDRGYEKLFF,NA,TRBJ1-4,17,TRBD1,TRBV10-1
TGTGCCAGCAGCTTAATGTTGGGAGAGACCCAGTACTTC,CASSLMLGETQYF,NA,TRBJ2-5,13,NA,TRBV7-3
TGCAGCGTTGGGGGACAGGGAGAGGCCACCGGGGAGCTGTTTTTT,CSVGGQGEATGELFF,NA,TRBJ2-2,15,TRBD1,TRBV29-1
TGCGCCAGCAGAGTTCTCGAGGGGGTGGATGGCTACACCTTC,CASRVLEGVDGYTF,NA,TRBJ1-2,14,NA,TRBV5-1
TGTGCCAGCAGTGATTCATTCGCCTCCTACAATGAGCAGTTCTTC,CASSDSFASYNEQFF,NA,TRBJ2-1,15,NA,TRBV2
TGTGCCAGCAGCTTAACTGGGGACGCAGCCCGAGAGACCCAGTACTTC,CASSLTGDAARETQYF,once,TRBJ2-5,16,NA,TRBV7-3
TGCAGCGTTGAAGCCCCAGGTCAAAACGGGGAGACCCAGTACTTC,CSVEAPGQNGETQYF,NA,TRBJ2-5,15,NA,TRBV29-1